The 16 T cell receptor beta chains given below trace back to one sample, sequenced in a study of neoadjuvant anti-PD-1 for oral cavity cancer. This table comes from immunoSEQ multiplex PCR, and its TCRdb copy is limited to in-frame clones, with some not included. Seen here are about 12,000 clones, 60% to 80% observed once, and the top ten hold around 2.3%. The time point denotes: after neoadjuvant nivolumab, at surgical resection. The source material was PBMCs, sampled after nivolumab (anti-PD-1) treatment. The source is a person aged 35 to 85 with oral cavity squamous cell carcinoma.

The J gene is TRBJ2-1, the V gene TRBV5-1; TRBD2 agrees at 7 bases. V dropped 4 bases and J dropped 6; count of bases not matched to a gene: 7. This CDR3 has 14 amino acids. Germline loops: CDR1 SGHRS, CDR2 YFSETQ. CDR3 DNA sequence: TGCGCCAGCAGCGGGGCTAGCGGAGGCAATGAGCAGTTCTTC. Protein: CASSGASGGNEQFF.

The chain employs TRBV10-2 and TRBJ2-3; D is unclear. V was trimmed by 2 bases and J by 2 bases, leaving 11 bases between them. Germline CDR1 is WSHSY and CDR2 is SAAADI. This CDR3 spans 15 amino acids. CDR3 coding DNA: TGCGCCAGCAGTGAGCTCCCCACCTTCACAGATACGCAGTATTTT. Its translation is CASSELPTFTDTQYF.

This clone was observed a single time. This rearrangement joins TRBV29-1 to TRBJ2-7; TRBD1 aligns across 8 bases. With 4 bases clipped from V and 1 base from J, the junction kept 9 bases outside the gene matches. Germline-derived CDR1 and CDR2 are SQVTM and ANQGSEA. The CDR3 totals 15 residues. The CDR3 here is CSVGRRYRGSYEQYF. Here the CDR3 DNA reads TGCAGCGTTGGTAGAAGGTACAGGGGGTCCTACGAGCAGTACTTC.

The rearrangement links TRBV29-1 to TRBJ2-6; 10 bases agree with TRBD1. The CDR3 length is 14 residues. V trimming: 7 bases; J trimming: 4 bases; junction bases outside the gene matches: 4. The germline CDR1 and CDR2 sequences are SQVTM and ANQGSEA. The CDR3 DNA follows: TGCAGCGCCGGGACAGGGGCCGGGGCCAACGTCCTGACTTTC. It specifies CSAGTGAGANVLTF.

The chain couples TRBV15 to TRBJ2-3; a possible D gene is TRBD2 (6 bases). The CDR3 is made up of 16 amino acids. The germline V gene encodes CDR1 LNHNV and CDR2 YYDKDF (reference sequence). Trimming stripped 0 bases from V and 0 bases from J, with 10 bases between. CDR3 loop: CATSREGGDSTDTQYF. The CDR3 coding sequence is TGTGCCACCAGCAGAGAAGGCGGGGACAGCACAGATACGCAGTATTTT. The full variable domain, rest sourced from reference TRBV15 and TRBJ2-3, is DAMVIQNPRYQVTQFGKPVTLSCSQTLNHNVMYWYQQKSSQAPKLLFHYYDKDFNNEADTPDNFQSRRPNTSFCFLDIRSPGLGDTAMYLCATSREGGDSTDTQYFGPGTRLTVL.

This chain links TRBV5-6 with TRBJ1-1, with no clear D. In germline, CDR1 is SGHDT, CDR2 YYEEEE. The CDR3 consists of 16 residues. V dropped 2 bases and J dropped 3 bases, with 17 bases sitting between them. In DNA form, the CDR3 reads TGTGCCAGCAGCTTTGCGGGCAGAGGAGGTGACACTGAAGCTTTCTTT. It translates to CASSFAGRGGDTEAFF. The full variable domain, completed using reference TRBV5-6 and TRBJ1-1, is DAGVTQSPTHLIKTRGQQVTLRCSPKSGHDTVSWYQQALGQGPQFIFQYYEEEERQRGNFPDRFSGHQFPNYSSELNVNALLLGDSALYLCASSFAGRGGDTEAFFGQGTRLTVV.

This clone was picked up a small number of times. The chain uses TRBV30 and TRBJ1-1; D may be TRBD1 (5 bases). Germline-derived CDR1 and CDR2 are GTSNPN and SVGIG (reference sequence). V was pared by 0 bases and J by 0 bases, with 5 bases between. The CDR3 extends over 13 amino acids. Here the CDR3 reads CAWSVQVNTEAFF. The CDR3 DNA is TGTGCCTGGAGTGTACAGGTGAACACTGAAGCTTTCTTT.

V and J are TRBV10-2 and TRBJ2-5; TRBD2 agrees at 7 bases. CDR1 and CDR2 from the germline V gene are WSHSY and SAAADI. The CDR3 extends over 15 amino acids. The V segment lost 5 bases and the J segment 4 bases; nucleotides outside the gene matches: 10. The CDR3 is CASSNGPGLRETQYF. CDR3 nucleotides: TGCGCCAGCAGTAACGGTCCGGGACTAAGAGAGACCCAGTACTTC.

CDR3 DNA: TGCGCCAGCGAACAGGGCGAGGGGGCCAACGTCCTGACTTTC. Its protein product is CASEQGEGANVLTF. V and J are TRBV5-1 and TRBJ2-6, with D possibly TRBD1 on 6 matching bases. The CDR3 has 14 amino acids. The germline V and J ends were trimmed by 7 bases and 4 bases, with 12 bases remaining between them. Per the germline V gene, CDR1 is SGHRS and CDR2 is YFSETQ.

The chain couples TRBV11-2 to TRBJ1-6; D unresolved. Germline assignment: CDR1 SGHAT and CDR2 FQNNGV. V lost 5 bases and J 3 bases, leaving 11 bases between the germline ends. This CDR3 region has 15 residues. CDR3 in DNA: TGTGCCAGCAGCCACGGACTGGACTATAATTCACCCCTCCACTTT. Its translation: CASSHGLDYNSPLHF.

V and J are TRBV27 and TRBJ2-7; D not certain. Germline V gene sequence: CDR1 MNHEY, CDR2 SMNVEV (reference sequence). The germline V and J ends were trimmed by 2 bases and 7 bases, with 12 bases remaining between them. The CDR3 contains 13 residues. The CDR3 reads CASSLTGLREQYF. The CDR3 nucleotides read TGTGCCAGCAGTTTAACGGGCCTGAGGGAGCAGTACTTC.

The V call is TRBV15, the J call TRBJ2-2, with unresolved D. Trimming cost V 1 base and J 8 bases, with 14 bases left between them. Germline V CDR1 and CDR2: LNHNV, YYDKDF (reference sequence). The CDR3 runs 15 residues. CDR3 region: CATSRVGLLPGELFF. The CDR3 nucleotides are TGTGCCACCAGCAGAGTTGGCCTTCTGCCAGGGGAGCTGTTTTTT.

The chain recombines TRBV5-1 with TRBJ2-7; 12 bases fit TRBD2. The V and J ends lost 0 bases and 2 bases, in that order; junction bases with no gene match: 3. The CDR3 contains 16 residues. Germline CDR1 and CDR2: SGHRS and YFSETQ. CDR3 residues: CASSLVGLAGTYEQYF. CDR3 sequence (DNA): TGCGCCAGCAGCTTGGTGGGACTAGCGGGCACCTACGAGCAGTACTTC.

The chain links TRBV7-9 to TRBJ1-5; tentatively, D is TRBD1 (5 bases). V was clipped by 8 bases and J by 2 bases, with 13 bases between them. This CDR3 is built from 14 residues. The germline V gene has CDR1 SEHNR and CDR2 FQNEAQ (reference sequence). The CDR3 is CASSGGLGNQPQHF. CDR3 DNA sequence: TGTGCCAGCTCGGGGGGTCTCGGCAATCAGCCCCAGCATTTT.

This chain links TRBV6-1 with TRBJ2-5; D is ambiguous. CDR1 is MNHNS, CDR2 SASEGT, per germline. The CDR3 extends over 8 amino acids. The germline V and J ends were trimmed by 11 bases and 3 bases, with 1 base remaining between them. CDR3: CAEETQYF. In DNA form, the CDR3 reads TGTGCCGAAGAGACCCAGTACTTC.

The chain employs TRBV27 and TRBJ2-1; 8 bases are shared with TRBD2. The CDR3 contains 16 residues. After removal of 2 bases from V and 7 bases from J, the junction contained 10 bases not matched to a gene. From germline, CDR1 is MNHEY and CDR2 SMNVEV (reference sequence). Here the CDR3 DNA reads TGTGCCAGCAGTTTAAGGTCAGCGGGAGTTCGGAATGAGCAGTTCTTC. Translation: CASSLRSAGVRNEQFF.